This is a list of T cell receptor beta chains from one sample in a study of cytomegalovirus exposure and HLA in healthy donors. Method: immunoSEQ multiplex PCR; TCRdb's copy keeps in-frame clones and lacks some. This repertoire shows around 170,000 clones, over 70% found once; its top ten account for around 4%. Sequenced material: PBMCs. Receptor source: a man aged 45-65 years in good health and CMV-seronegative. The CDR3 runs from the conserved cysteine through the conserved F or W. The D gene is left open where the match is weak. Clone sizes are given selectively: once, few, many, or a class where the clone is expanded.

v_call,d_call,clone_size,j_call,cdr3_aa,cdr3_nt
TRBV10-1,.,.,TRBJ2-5,CASSEEPWGDQYF,TGCGCCAGCAGTGAGGAACCCTGGGGGGACCAGTACTTC
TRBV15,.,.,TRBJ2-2,CATSRDWASDEELFF,TGTGCCACCAGCAGAGATTGGGCTAGCGACGAGGAGCTGTTTTTT
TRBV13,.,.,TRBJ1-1,CASSLYPEAFF,TGTGCCAGCAGCTTATATCCTGAAGCTTTCTTT
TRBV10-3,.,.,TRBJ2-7,CAISDARESRYEQYF,TGTGCCATCAGTGACGCCAGGGAATCCCGCTACGAGCAGTACTTC
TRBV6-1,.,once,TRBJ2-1,CASSWTLGDEQFF,TGTGCCAGCAGTTGGACTCTTGGCGATGAGCAGTTCTTC
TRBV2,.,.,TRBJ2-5,CASSETGYRNKRKTQYF,TGTGCCAGCAGTGAAACTGGATACAGGAACAAGAGAAAGACCCAGTACTTC
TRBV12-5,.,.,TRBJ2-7,CASGLGLVLDEQYF,TGTGCTAGTGGTCTGGGACTCGTCCTAGACGAGCAGTACTTC
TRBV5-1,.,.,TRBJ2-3,CASSLRRGTDTQYF,TGCGCCAGCAGCCTTCGTCGGGGCACAGATACGCAGTATTTT
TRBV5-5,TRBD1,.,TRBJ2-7,CASSARDSPYEQYF,TGTGCCAGCAGCGCCCGGGACAGTCCCTACGAGCAGTACTTC
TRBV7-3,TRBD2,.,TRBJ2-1,CASSLRLAGGPHEQFF,TGTGCCAGCAGCTTAAGGCTAGCGGGGGGGCCGCATGAGCAGTTCTTC
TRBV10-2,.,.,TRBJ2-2,CASSQGSTGELFF,TGCGCCAGCAGTCAGGGAAGTACCGGGGAGCTGTTTTTT
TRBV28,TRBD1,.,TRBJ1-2,CASSQGTAYGYTF,TGTGCCAGCTCCCAAGGGACAGCCTATGGCTACACCTTC
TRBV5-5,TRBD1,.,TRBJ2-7,CASSLPPGQGGHEQYF,TGTGCCAGCAGCTTGCCGCCCGGACAGGGCGGCCACGAGCAGTACTTC
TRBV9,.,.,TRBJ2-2,CASSPSGRANTGELFF,TGTGCCAGCAGCCCCAGCGGGCGGGCGAACACCGGGGAGCTGTTTTTT
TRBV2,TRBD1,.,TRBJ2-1,CASREAGGPIF,TGTGCCAGCAGGGAAGCAGGGGGACCTATCTTC
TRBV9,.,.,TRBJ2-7,CASSVEGGAADEQYF,TGTGCCAGCAGCGTAGAAGGGGGGGCAGCGGACGAGCAGTACTTC
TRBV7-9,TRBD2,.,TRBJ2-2,CSSSLAGRRAGELFF,TGTTCCAGCAGCTTAGCGGGAAGGAGGGCCGGGGAGCTGTTTTTT
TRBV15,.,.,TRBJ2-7,CATSEVDRGFYEQYF,TGTGCCACCAGCGAAGTGGACAGAGGGTTCTACGAGCAGTACTTC
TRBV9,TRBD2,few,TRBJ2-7,CASSSSPLAGLHEQYF,TGTGCCAGCAGCTCAAGCCCCCTAGCGGGGTTACACGAGCAGTACTTC
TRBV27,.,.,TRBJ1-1,CASRSGGLLNTEAFF,TGTGCCAGCAGGAGTGGGGGCCTCCTGAACACTGAAGCTTTCTTT
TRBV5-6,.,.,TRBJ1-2,CASSWGGRGYTF,TGTGCCAGCAGCTGGGGAGGACGAGGCTACACCTTC
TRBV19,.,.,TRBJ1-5,CASSIGVFQPQHF,TGTGCCAGTAGTATAGGCGTTTTTCAGCCCCAGCATTTT
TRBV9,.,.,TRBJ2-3,CASSVSRESTDTQYF,TGTGCCAGCAGCGTCTCTCGGGAAAGCACAGATACGCAGTATTTT
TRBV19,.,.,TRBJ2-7,CASSRWGPSSYEQYF,TGTGCCAGCAGTAGGTGGGGCCCGTCTTCCTACGAGCAGTACTTC
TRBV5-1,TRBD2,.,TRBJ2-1,CASSFGTSGDGEQFF,TGCGCCAGCAGCTTTGGAACTAGCGGGGATGGTGAGCAGTTCTTC
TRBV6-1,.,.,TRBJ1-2,CASSAVYGYTF,TGTGCCAGCAGTGCTGTTTATGGCTACACCTTC
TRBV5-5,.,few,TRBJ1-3,CASSLEARGAIYF,TGTGCCAGCAGCTTGGAGGCAAGGGGCGCCATATATTTT
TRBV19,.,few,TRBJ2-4,CASTGAKNIQYF,TGTGCCAGTACCGGAGCCAAAAACATTCAGTACTTC
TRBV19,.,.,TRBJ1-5,CASSPRQGNQPQHF,TGTGCCAGTAGTCCCCGACAGGGCAATCAGCCCCAGCATTTT
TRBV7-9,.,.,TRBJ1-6,CASSFEQANSPLHF,TGTGCCAGCAGCTTTGAGCAGGCTAACTCACCCCTCCACTTT
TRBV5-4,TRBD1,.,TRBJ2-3,CASRPLGPGTVSTDTQYF,TGTGCCAGCAGGCCACTTGGCCCCGGGACAGTTAGCACAGATACGCAGTATTTT